A single sample is the source of the 7 T cell receptor beta chains below, sequenced in a study of OX40 agonist ivuxolimab in advanced cancers. TCRdb's copy holds only in-frame clones and misses some; the assay was immunoSEQ multiplex PCR. Here the sample spans under 45,000 clones, approximately 72% being singletons. The sequences come from CD4+ or CD8+ T cells sorted from blood, collected in a trial of the OX40 agonist ivuxolimab. The receptor set was obtained from an adult with an advanced solid tumor such as melanoma, head and neck, liver or kidney cancer.

The sample holds one count of this clone. The chain uses TRBV18 and TRBJ2-7; TRBD1 is a possible D gene (6 bases). The germline V gene has CDR1 KGHSH and CDR2 LQKENI. The CDR3 extends over 15 amino acids. The germline V and J ends were trimmed by 3 bases and 3 bases, with 15 bases remaining between them. CDR3 protein: CASSPDGQTIYEQYF. CDR3 coding DNA: TGTGCCAGCTCACCCGATGGACAGACTATCTACGAGCAGTACTTC.

This chain uses TRBV30 with TRBJ1-6; no clear D gene. Trimming removed 2 bases from V and 9 bases from J, with 17 bases in between. CDR3 length equals 15 residues. CDR1 and CDR2 from the germline V gene are GTSNPN and SVGIG (reference sequence). CDR3 DNA: TGTGCCTGGAGTCCTAAGGCAGGCATGGGTTCACCCCTCCACTTT. Translated: CAWSPKAGMGSPLHF.

This clone was detected a few times. This CDR3 is CASSSDASGIQETQYF. In DNA, the CDR3 is TGTGCCAGCAGCTCTGACGCTAGCGGGATCCAAGAGACCCAGTACTTC. This chain uses TRBV5-4 with TRBJ2-5; TRBD2 agrees at 9 bases. CDR1 SGHNT and CDR2 YYREEE come from the germline V gene (reference sequence). CDR3 length: 16 amino acids. Trimming removed 3 bases from V and 1 base from J; junction bases left unmatched: 7.

V gene TRBV15 combines with J gene TRBJ2-5; a weak D match, TRBD2 (6 bases). Germline V gene data show CDR1 as LNHNV and CDR2 as YYDKDF (reference sequence). This CDR3 is 11 amino acids long. V lost 8 bases and J lost 9, with 13 bases in between. The CDR3 protein is CATGLEGSQYF. CDR3 bases: TGTGCCACCGGACTGGAGGGGTCCCAGTACTTC.

The rearrangement joins TRBV6-5 to TRBJ1-6; TRBD1 matches at 7 bases. Germline V gene lookup returns CDR1 MNHEY and CDR2 SVGAGI. The CDR3 is 15 amino acids. The J segment lost 7 bases and the V segment lost 2 bases, leaving 5 bases of the junction unmatched. The CDR3 nucleotides are TGTGCCAGCAGTTACAGAGGGGGCGCGAATTCACCCCTCCACTTT. It encodes CASSYRGGANSPLHF.

The chain carries TRBV7-9 and TRBJ2-2; TRBD1 or TRBD2 may be the D gene (6 bases each). This CDR3 is 17 amino acids long. The germline CDR1 and CDR2 sequences are SEHNR and FQNEAQ (reference sequence). The V end lost 5 bases, the J end lost 6 bases, and 22 bases lay between the germline ends. The CDR3 nucleotides read TGTGCCAGCAGCCGCACGGACAGCGGGCTATCCGCCGGGGAGCTGTTTTTT. Its translation: CASSRTDSGLSAGELFF.

CDR3 region: CASSLGGRRYTEAFF. The CDR3 nucleotides read TGTGCCAGCAGCTTAGGGGGAAGGAGATACACTGAAGCTTTCTTT. The chain uses TRBV7-2 and TRBJ1-1; D unresolved. Germline V gives CDR1 SGHTA, CDR2 FQGNSA. With 1 base removed from V and 3 bases from J, the gap between germline ends came to 12 bases. CDR3 length: 15 amino acids. Full variable domain (rest looked up from reference TRBV7-2 and TRBJ1-1): GAGVSQSPSNKVTEKGKDVELRCDPISGHTALYWYRQSLGQGLEFLIYFQGNSAPDKSGLPSDRFSAERTGGSVSTLTIQRTQQEDSAVYLCASSLGGRRYTEAFFGQGTRLTVV.